These 26 T cell receptor beta chains were sequenced from one sample in a study of OX40 agonist ivuxolimab in advanced cancers. TCRdb keeps only in-frame clones here, not all; method: immunoSEQ multiplex PCR. The table has 45,000 to 50,000 clones, roughly 86% seen once. Specimen: CD4+ or CD8+ T cells sorted from blood, collected in a trial of the OX40 agonist ivuxolimab. The receptor set was obtained from an adult with an advanced solid tumor such as melanoma, head and neck, liver or kidney cancer.

CDR3 protein: CASSEALSGGAVLSAYNEQFF. As DNA, the CDR3 is TGTGCCAGCAGTGAAGCGCTTTCCGGCGGGGCGGTACTTTCAGCCTACAATGAGCAGTTCTTC. This chain uses TRBV2 with TRBJ2-1, with TRBD2 as a possible D gene (6 bases). The CDR3 length is 21 residues. V dropped 0 bases and J dropped 2 bases, with 26 bases sitting between them. Germline lookup yields CDR1 SNHLY and CDR2 FYNNEI.

The rearrangement uses TRBV7-2 and TRBJ1-2; weak D call: TRBD1 (5 bases). Deletions cut 4 bases from V and 4 bases from J, with 16 bases between. The V gene's germline CDR1 is SGHTA and CDR2 FQGNSA. The CDR3 consists of 15 residues. CDR3 amino acids: CASSSRYTGIYGYTF. Here the CDR3 DNA reads TGTGCCAGCAGCTCCAGGTATACAGGAATCTATGGCTACACCTTC.

The chain is built from TRBV6-1 and TRBJ2-5, with 10 nucleotides matching TRBD1. This CDR3 spans 15 amino acids. After removal of 1 base from V and 4 bases from J, the junction contained 3 bases not matched to a gene. The V gene's germline CDR1 is MNHNS and CDR2 SASEGT. In DNA form, the CDR3 reads TGTGCCAGCAGTGAAGGACAGGGGGCTAGAGAGACCCAGTACTTC. Translation gives CASSEGQGARETQYF.

The rearrangement joins TRBV6-5 to TRBJ1-1; weak D call: TRBD1 (6 bases). CDR1 is MNHEY and CDR2 is SVGAGI in the germline V gene. Trimming took off 10 bases at V and 3 bases at J, with 18 bases between the two ends. The CDR3 loop spans 14 amino acids. CDR3 in DNA: TGTGCCAACATAGGAACAGGGAGGGACACTGAAGCTTTCTTT. This encodes CANIGTGRDTEAFF.

The DNA for the CDR3 is TGTGCCAGCAGCTCTACCTACGAGCAGTACTTC. The encoded protein is CASSSTYEQYF. V gene TRBV7-9 combines with J gene TRBJ2-5; no definite D call. The J call could be wrong; TRBJ2-7 is a better fit for the DNA end. This CDR3 comprises 11 residues. Germline-derived CDR1 and CDR2 are SEHNR and FQNEAQ (reference sequence).

V and J are TRBV7-3 and TRBJ2-1; 12 positions agree with TRBD2. There are 15 residues in the CDR3. In germline, CDR1 is SGHTA, CDR2 FQGTGA. J was trimmed by 8 bases and V by 5 bases; bases with no gene match: 7. The CDR3 nucleotides are TGTGCCAGCAGCCCGCGACTAGCGGGAGTGTATGAGCAGTTCTTC. Translating gives CASSPRLAGVYEQFF.

This clone was observed a single time. The chain uses TRBV18 and TRBJ2-5, with D tentatively TRBD2 (5 bases). In germline, CDR1 is KGHSH, CDR2 LQKENI. CDR3 length: 13 amino acids. V lost 4 bases, J lost 5 bases, and 11 bases lay in between. CDR3 amino acids: CASSREGWETQYF. The DNA for the CDR3 is TGTGCCAGCTCACGAGAGGGATGGGAGACCCAGTACTTC.

This clone was counted a few times. The rearrangement links TRBV19 to TRBJ2-7; 9 positions match TRBD1. The CDR3 sequence is 12 residues long. The germline gives CDR1 LNHDA, CDR2 SQIVND (reference sequence). V was pared by 9 bases and J by 6 bases, with 6 bases of the junction left unmatched. The DNA of the CDR3 is TGTGCCAGCCGGGACAGGGACTTCGAGCAGTACTTC. This codes for CASRDRDFEQYF. Full variable domain (remainder filled in from reference TRBV19 and TRBJ2-7): DGGITQSPKYLFRKEGQNVTLSCEQNLNHDAMYWYRQDPGQGLRLIYYSQIVNDFQKGDIAEGYSVSREKKESFPLTVTSAQKNPTAFYLCASRDRDFEQYFGPGTRLTVT.

The CDR3 DNA follows: TGTGCCAGCAGCCAAGTCGCCAGGGACGAGCAGTACTTC. It codes for CASSQVARDEQYF. The chain uses TRBV4-2 and TRBJ2-7, with D perhaps TRBD1 (5 bases). V lost 1 base to trimming and J lost 5 bases, with 9 bases between them. Germline lookup yields CDR1 LGHNA and CDR2 YNFKEQ. This CDR3 region has 13 residues.

The chain links TRBV11-2 to TRBJ1-1, with D uncertain. The CDR3 spans 18 residues. Germline-derived CDR1 and CDR2 are SGHAT and FQNNGV. V lost 0 bases to trimming and J lost 2 bases, with 19 bases between them. Here the CDR3 reads CASSLDLRQGLKNTEAFF. In DNA, the CDR3 is TGTGCCAGCAGCTTAGATCTTCGGCAAGGACTAAAAAACACTGAAGCTTTCTTT.

The gene calls are TRBV7-9 and TRBJ1-4; D is perhaps TRBD1 (6 bases). The length of the CDR3 is 14 residues. V lost 6 bases and J lost 6, with 14 bases in between. CDR1 and CDR2 (germline): SEHNR, FQNEAQ (reference sequence). In DNA form, the CDR3 reads TGTGCCAGCAGATCTGGAGGGGGACATGAAAAACTGTTTTTT. This codes for CASRSGGGHEKLFF.

The chain is built from TRBV19 and TRBJ1-5; D remains unclear. From germline, CDR1 is LNHDA and CDR2 SQIVND (reference sequence). This CDR3 is 13 amino acids long. The V end lost 2 bases, the J end lost 6 bases, and 8 bases lay between the germline ends. CDR3: CASSIQDGQPQHF. The DNA of the CDR3 is TGTGCCAGTAGTATACAGGACGGTCAGCCCCAGCATTTT.

In DNA form, the CDR3 reads TGCGCCAGCAGCCGATGGGGACAGGAGAAGGGGGAGACCCAGTACTTC. It codes for CASSRWGQEKGETQYF. The chain is built from TRBV5-1 and TRBJ2-5; 8 nucleotides match TRBD1. From germline, CDR1 is SGHRS and CDR2 YFSETQ. The junction had 13 bases not matched to a gene; V was cut back by 4 bases and J by 5 bases. The length of the CDR3 is 16 residues.

The rearrangement joins TRBV2 to TRBJ1-3; TRBD1 aligns across 10 bases. There are 15 residues in the CDR3. V gave up 6 bases and J gave up 1 base; unmatched junction bases: 3. The germline CDR1 and CDR2 sequences are SNHLY and FYNNEI. CDR3 amino acids: CASRTGGASGNTIYF. In DNA, the CDR3 is TGTGCCAGCAGGACAGGGGGCGCATCTGGAAACACCATATATTTT.

The V call is TRBV5-1, the J call TRBJ2-3; D gene uncertain. CDR1 and CDR2 from the germline V gene are SGHRS and YFSETQ. This CDR3 is built from 13 residues. Trimming took off 0 bases at V and 2 bases at J, with 4 bases between the two ends. CDR3 DNA sequence: TGCGCCAGCAGCTTGGCTGTCACAGATACGCAGTATTTT. It translates to CASSLAVTDTQYF.

The rearrangement uses TRBV9 and TRBJ1-5, with no clear D. V was pared by 0 bases and J by 6 bases, with 10 bases between. The germline gives CDR1 SGDLS, CDR2 YYNGEE. The CDR3 sequence is 14 residues long. CDR3 coding DNA: TGTGCCAGCAGCGTAGACACCTCTAGTCAGCCCCAGCATTTT. Its protein product is CASSVDTSSQPQHF. Looking up the rest from reference TRBV9 and TRBJ1-5 gives the full variable domain: DSGVTQTPKHLITATGQRVTLRCSPRSGDLSVYWYQQSLDQGLQFLIQYYNGEERAKGNILERFSAQQFPDLHSELNLSSLELGDSALYFCASSVDTSSQPQHFGDGTRLSIL.

The CDR3 sequence: CASSLRGGADEQYF. DNA of the CDR3: TGTGCCAGCAGCTTAAGAGGGGGGGCTGACGAGCAGTACTTC. This chain joins TRBV13 and TRBJ2-7; D possibly corresponds to TRBD2 (7 bases). Germline lookup yields CDR1 PRHDT and CDR2 FYEKMQ (reference sequence). The CDR3 length is 14 residues. Trimming cost V 2 bases and J 5 bases, with 13 bases left between them. The whole variable domain, remainder taken from reference TRBV13 and TRBJ2-7, is AAGVIQSPRHLIKEKRETATLKCYPIPRHDTVYWYQQGPGQDPQFLISFYEKMQSDKGSIPDRFSAQQFSDYHSELNMSSLELGDSALYFCASSLRGGADEQYFGPGTRLTVT.

The chain couples TRBV6-5 to TRBJ1-3; tentative D call: TRBD1 (5 bases). The germline CDR1 and CDR2 sequences are MNHEY and SVGAGI. The ends were cut back, 5 bases at V and 0 bases at J, with 11 bases in the middle. The CDR3 has 15 amino acids. The CDR3: CASSRSRGSGNTIYF. The DNA for the CDR3 is TGTGCCAGCAGTCGATCTAGGGGCTCTGGAAACACCATATATTTT.

The V and J genes are TRBV5-4 and TRBJ2-5; no clear D. CDR1 is SGHNT and CDR2 is YYREEE in the germline V gene (reference sequence). Trimming removed 4 bases from V and 4 bases from J, with 14 bases in between. CDR3 length equals 14 residues. This CDR3 reads CASSEEIGRETQYF. CDR3 DNA: TGTGCCAGCAGCGAGGAAATTGGTAGAGAGACCCAGTACTTC.

The gene calls are TRBV20-1 and TRBJ2-5; D is unclear. Trimming took off 6 bases at V and 4 bases at J, with 9 bases between the two ends. The germline V gene has CDR1 DFQATT and CDR2 SNEGSKA (reference sequence). The CDR3 is made up of 11 amino acids. CDR3 sequence (DNA): TGCAGTGCGTACAAGGGAGAGACCCAGTACTTC. Its translation: CSAYKGETQYF.

The chain is built from TRBV6-5 and TRBJ2-2; D gene unclear. V was shortened by 3 bases and J by 4 bases, with 12 bases between the two germline ends. Germline CDR1 and CDR2: MNHEY and SVGAGI. The CDR3 sequence is 15 residues long. CDR3 loop: CASSYRAMGTGELFF. CDR3 nucleotides: TGTGCCAGCAGTTATCGGGCCATGGGCACCGGGGAGCTGTTTTTT.

The chain couples TRBV7-6 to TRBJ1-2; D uncertain. Germline CDR1 is SGHVS and CDR2 is FNYEAQ. The CDR3 has 14 amino acids. V was trimmed by 5 bases and J by 0 bases, leaving 10 bases between them. DNA for the CDR3: TGTGCCAGCAGCCCCGCGGCCGCTAACTATGGCTACACCTTC. This codes for CASSPAAANYGYTF. Full variable domain (remainder filled in from reference TRBV7-6 and TRBJ1-2): GAGVSQSPRYKVTKRGQDVALRCDPISGHVSLYWYRQALGQGPEFLTYFNYEAQQDKSGLPNDRFSAERPEGSISTLTIQRTEQRDSAMYRCASSPAAANYGYTFGSGTRLTVV.

J is TRBJ1-1 and V is TRBV10-3; D is possibly TRBD1 (5 bases). The V end lost 2 bases, the J end lost 9 bases, and 13 bases lay between the germline ends. Germline CDR1 reads ENHRY; CDR2 reads SYGVKD. The CDR3 has 13 amino acids. DNA of the CDR3: TGTGCCATCAGTGAGGCGGGACCCTTGAAAGCTTTCTTT. It specifies CAISEAGPLKAFF.

The chain couples TRBV9 to TRBJ1-2; possible D gene TRBD1, 5 bases. The CDR3 covers 14 residues. The V end lost 2 bases, the J end lost 5 bases, and 13 bases lay between the germline ends. In germline, CDR1 is SGDLS, CDR2 YYNGEE. The CDR3 here is CASSVGTLGYGYTF. Written as DNA, the CDR3 is TGTGCCAGCAGCGTCGGGACCTTGGGGTATGGCTACACCTTC.

The rearrangement uses TRBV9 and TRBJ2-5; D not resolved. The germline CDR1 and CDR2 sequences are SGDLS and YYNGEE. CDR3 length: 15 amino acids. Trimming shortened V by 0 bases and J by 1 base, and 10 bases separated the two germline ends. CDR3 bases: TGTGCCAGCAGCGTAGGACCGCACTTCCAAGAGACCCAGTACTTC. Translated, it gives CASSVGPHFQETQYF.

The J gene is TRBJ2-1, the V gene TRBV4-2; D might be TRBD2 (5 bases). Germline CDR1 and CDR2: LGHNA and YNFKEQ. This CDR3 spans 14 amino acids. Trimming pared 6 bases from V and 6 bases from J, leaving 15 bases between. CDR3 bases: TGTGCCAGCAGTGAGGACTCCTTTGGCAATGAGCAGTTCTTC. Translating it yields CASSEDSFGNEQFF.